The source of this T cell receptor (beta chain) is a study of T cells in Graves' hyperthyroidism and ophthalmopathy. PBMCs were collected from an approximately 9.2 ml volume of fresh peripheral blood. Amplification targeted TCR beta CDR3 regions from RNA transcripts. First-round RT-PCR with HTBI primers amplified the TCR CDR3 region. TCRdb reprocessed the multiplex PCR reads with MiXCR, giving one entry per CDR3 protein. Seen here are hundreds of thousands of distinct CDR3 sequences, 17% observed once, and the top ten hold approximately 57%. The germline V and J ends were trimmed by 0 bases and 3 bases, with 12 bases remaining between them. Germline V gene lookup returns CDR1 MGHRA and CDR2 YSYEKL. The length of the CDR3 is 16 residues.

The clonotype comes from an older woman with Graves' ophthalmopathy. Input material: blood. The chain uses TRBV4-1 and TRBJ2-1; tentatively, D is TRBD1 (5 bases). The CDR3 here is CASSQDGVQVYNEQFF. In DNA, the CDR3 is TGCGCCAGCAGCCAAGATGGGGTACAGGTCTACAATGAGCAGTTCTTC.